This T cell receptor beta chain was sequenced in a study of identical twins. TCRdb processed the 5' RACE reads anew with MiXCR; each CDR3 protein has one entry. The sample contains about 340,000 distinct CDR3 sequences, 9% to 15% of which appear only once. J lost 5 bases, V lost 0 bases, and 12 bases had no gene match. There are 17 residues in the CDR3. Germline loops: CDR1 LGHNT, CDR2 FRNRAP. The same data also contributed to another study, on yellow fever vaccine responses in identical twins.

This chain connects TRBV12-5 to TRBJ1-1, with 7 bases aligning to TRBD1. The TCR was taken from a woman aged 18 to 35 in good health. Sequenced input: CD8+ T cells sorted from blood. CDR3 residues: CASGLVRLEAGGTEAFF. CDR3 coding DNA: TGTGCTAGTGGTTTGGTAAGATTGGAAGCAGGGGGGACTGAAGCTTTCTTT. The whole variable domain, filled in from reference TRBV12-5 and TRBJ1-1, reads DARVTQTPRHKVTEMGQEVTMRCQPILGHNTVFWYRQTMMQGLELLAYFRNRAPLDDSGMPKDRFSAEMPDATLATLKIQPSEPRDSAVYFCASGLVRLEAGGTEAFFGQGTRLTVV.